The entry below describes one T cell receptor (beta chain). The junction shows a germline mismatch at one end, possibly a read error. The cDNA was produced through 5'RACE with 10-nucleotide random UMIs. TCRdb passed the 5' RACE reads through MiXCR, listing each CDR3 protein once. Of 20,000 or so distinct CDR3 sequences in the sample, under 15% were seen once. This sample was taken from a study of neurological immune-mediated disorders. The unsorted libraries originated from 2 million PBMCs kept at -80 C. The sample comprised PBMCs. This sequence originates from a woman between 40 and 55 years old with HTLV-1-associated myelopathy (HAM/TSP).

CDR3 in amino acids: CASSLLPNTRELFF. The DNA of the CDR3 is TGCGCCAGCAGCCTTCTTCCGAACACCCGGGAGCTGTTTTTT. This rearrangement joins TRBV5-1 to TRBJ2-2, with unresolved D. Looked up from germline, CDR1 is SGHRS and CDR2 is YFSETQ. The CDR3 runs 14 residues.